The 30 T cell receptor beta chains below were found in one sample sequenced in a study of patients and donors after allogeneic stem cell transplantation (dated by TCRdb to about 2020). The library was obtained by RT-PCR. The data were produced on a NextSeq 550. Using fastp at Q25 and MiXCR, TCRdb reprocessed the public reads and kept productive beta chains. Rows with one shared CDR3 protein collapse into an entry with the most common genes and DNA. Across this sample there are 800,000 to 1,000,000 distinct CDR3 sequences, with about a sixth seen only once. The ten largest clones capture roughly 6% of the sample. The specimen sequenced was blood, either unsorted or a sorted T cell fraction (not recorded which). These receptor sequences come from a human donor who was either an allogeneic HSCT recipient or a stem cell or donor lymphocyte infusion donor (not recorded which). It is not recorded whose cells these are; they may come from a transplant donor.

The gene calls are TRBV29-1 and TRBJ1-3, with D unresolved. The germline gives CDR1 SQVTM, CDR2 ANQGSEA. Trimming removed 3 bases from V and 0 bases from J, with 15 bases in between. CDR3 length: 16 residues. The CDR3 reads CSVEVWGLFSGNTIYF. The CDR3 coding sequence is TGCAGCGTTGAGGTCTGGGGTCTTTTCTCTGGAAACACCATATATTTT. Complete variable domain (other parts from reference TRBV29-1 and TRBJ1-3): SAVISQKPSRDICQRGTSLTIQCQVDSQVTMMFWYRQQPGQSLTLIATANQGSEATYESGFVIDKFPISRPNLTFSTLTVSNMSPEDSSIYLCSVEVWGLFSGNTIYFGEGSWLTVV.

On this clonotype: An end of the junction does not agree with germline; a read error may underlie this. This chain uses TRBV15 with TRBJ2-6; 10 nucleotides agree with TRBD1. Germline V gene lookup returns CDR1 LNHNV and CDR2 YYDKDF (reference sequence). The CDR3 totals 17 residues. CDR3 residues: CATSREDRGPGANVLTF. The CDR3 DNA reads TGTGCCACCAGCCGAGAAGACAGGGGGCCTGGGGCCAACGTCCTGACTTTC. Filled out from reference TRBV15 and TRBJ2-6, the complete variable domain reads DAMVIQNPRYQVTQFGKPVTLSCSQTLNHNVMYWYQQKSSQAPKLLFHYYDKDFNNEADTPDNFQSRRPNTSFCFLDIRSPGLGDTAMYLCATSREDRGPGANVLTFGAGSRLTVL.

This clonotype was seen a handful of times. In nucleotides, the CDR3 is TGCAGTGCTAGAGGCGTGGGCGACCGGCACGAGCAGTACTTC. It yields the protein CSARGVGDRHEQYF. The chain links TRBV20-1 to TRBJ2-7; D not certain. Germline CDR1 is DFQATT and CDR2 is SNEGSKA (reference sequence). The CDR3 consists of 14 residues. V was pared by 1 base and J by 5 bases, with 15 bases between.

The V gene is TRBV11-2, the J gene TRBJ1-5; D is undetermined. This CDR3 region has 14 residues. Trimming stripped 2 bases from V and 7 bases from J, with 12 bases between. CDR1 and CDR2 (germline): SGHAT, FQNNGV. The CDR3, as DNA: TGTGCCAGCAGCTTAACGTTGAAGACCCAGCCCCAGCATTTT. Protein: CASSLTLKTQPQHF.

This rearrangement joins TRBV7-6 to TRBJ2-1; D is perhaps TRBD2 (5 bases). Germline values: CDR1 SGHVS, CDR2 FNYEAQ. The CDR3 consists of 14 residues. V was clipped by 2 bases and J by 3 bases, with 8 bases between them. The CDR3 DNA is TGTGCCAGCAGCTTAAAGCGGAGCTACAATGAGCAGTTCTTC. Residues: CASSLKRSYNEQFF.

This clonotype was seen ten or more times. This sequence joins TRBV24-1 and TRBJ2-2; D is perhaps TRBD2 (5 bases). The CDR3 covers 14 residues. Between the trimmed V and J ends, which lost 3 bases and 3 bases, there was a span of 7 bases. The germline gives CDR1 KGHDR, CDR2 SFDVKD. The DNA of the CDR3 is TGTGCCACCAGTGATGAGGGATACACCGGGGAGCTGTTTTTT. It codes for CATSDEGYTGELFF.

The V gene is TRBV6-1, the J gene TRBJ2-7; a weak D match, TRBD2 (7 bases). In germline, CDR1 is MNHNS, CDR2 SASEGT. This CDR3 has 15 residues. Deletions cut 1 base from V and 0 bases from J, with 10 bases between. Here the CDR3 DNA reads TGTGCCAGCAGTGAAGTGGGGGGGCGCTCCTACGAGCAGTACTTC. As protein: CASSEVGGRSYEQYF.

This clonotype has just a few counts. V usage is TRBV24-1 and J usage is TRBJ1-1, with D possibly being TRBD1 (6 bases). The CDR3 is 15 amino acids. CDR1 and CDR2 (germline): KGHDR, SFDVKD. The V end lost 2 bases, the J end lost 5 bases, and 14 bases lay between the germline ends. The CDR3 sequence is CATSDSGALGTEAFF. CDR3 in DNA: TGTGCCACCAGTGATTCAGGGGCCTTGGGAACTGAAGCTTTCTTT.

This clonotype occurred a few times. This chain connects TRBV20-1 to TRBJ2-1, with TRBD2 identical over 8 bases. The CDR3 is 13 amino acids. The trim removed 3 bases at V and 9 bases at J, leaving 7 bases unmatched. Germline CDR1 DFQATT, CDR2 SNEGSKA (reference sequence). The CDR3 coding sequence is TGCAGTGCTAGTTTTCCGGGGGGGACTGAGCAGTTCTTC. This gives the protein CSASFPGGTEQFF.

This clonotype was seen a handful of times. The chain is built from TRBV12-3 or TRBV12-4 and TRBJ2-7; a weak D match, TRBD2 (5 bases). V was trimmed by 7 bases and J by 6 bases, leaving 10 bases between them. This CDR3 is 11 amino acids long. CDR3 loop: CASTSRGEQYF. The DNA of the CDR3 is TGTGCCAGCACCTCCCGGGGCGAGCAGTACTTC.

In the case of this clonotype: A junction boundary mismatches the germline segment, possibly from a read error. This chain joins TRBV9 and TRBJ2-1, with D tentatively TRBD1 (6 bases). The CDR3 has 12 amino acids. Germline lookup yields CDR1 SGDLS and CDR2 YYNGEE. As DNA, the CDR3 is TGTGCCAGGAGCGTCGGTCCGGGACACCTATTCTTC. It codes for CARSVGPGHLFF.

This clonotype was counted only a few times. CDR3 region: CASSPAGEHQETQYF. The DNA for the CDR3 is TGCGCCAGCAGCCCAGCAGGGGAACACCAAGAGACCCAGTACTTC. The rearrangement uses TRBV10-2 and TRBJ2-5; TRBD1 is a possible D gene (6 bases). Germline assignment: CDR1 WSHSY and CDR2 SAAADI. The CDR3 is 15 residues long. The V and J ends lost 6 bases and 0 bases respectively, with 14 bases between them.

This clonotype came up a few times. V gene TRBV25-1 combines with J gene TRBJ1-5; TRBD1 might be the D (5 bases). This CDR3 comprises 14 residues. The V and J ends lost 6 bases and 1 base respectively, with 10 bases between them. CDR1 MGHDK and CDR2 SYGVNS come from the germline V gene. In nucleotides, the CDR3 is TGTGCCAGCAGGGGAACAGGAAGCAATCAGCCCCAGCATTTT. This codes for CASRGTGSNQPQHF.

The chain has TRBV5-1 and TRBJ1-3; perhaps TRBD1 as D (5 bases). CDR3 length: 16 residues. Germline V gives CDR1 SGHRS, CDR2 YFSETQ. Between the trimmed V and J ends, which lost 0 bases and 0 bases, there was a span of 10 bases. DNA for the CDR3: TGCGCCAGCAGCTTGGAGTTGCAGGGCTCTGGAAACACCATATATTTT. Translated: CASSLELQGSGNTIYF.

This clonotype has more than one count but fewer than ten. The rearrangement joins TRBV5-1 to TRBJ2-3; either TRBD1 or TRBD2 may fit D (5 bases each). This CDR3 spans 16 amino acids. V lost 5 bases and J 3 bases, leaving 19 bases between the germline ends. CDR1 and CDR2 from the germline V gene are SGHRS and YFSETQ. Here the CDR3 DNA reads TGCGCCAGCAGTCATACCGGGACCCAGGATACAGATACGCAGTATTTT. Translating gives CASSHTGTQDTDTQYF.

The chain joins TRBV19 to TRBJ1-1; weak D call: TRBD1 (5 bases). The CDR3 runs to 12 residues. The V gene lost 4 bases and the J gene lost 8 bases, with 11 bases spanning the gap. The germline gives CDR1 LNHDA, CDR2 SQIVND (reference sequence). CDR3 region: CASSRGEGEAFF. CDR3 nucleotides: TGTGCCAGTAGTAGAGGGGAGGGAGAAGCTTTCTTT.

The rearrangement joins TRBV24-1 to TRBJ2-4; D call uncertain. This CDR3 contains 13 residues. Germline CDR1 KGHDR, CDR2 SFDVKD. V dropped 3 bases and J dropped 6 bases, with 8 bases sitting between them. This CDR3 is CATSDLAGNIQYF. In DNA form, the CDR3 reads TGTGCCACCAGTGATCTCGCCGGAAACATTCAGTACTTC.

This clonotype has just a few counts. The chain has TRBV27 and TRBJ2-2; TRBD1 is a possible D gene (5 bases). The V gene's germline CDR1 is MNHEY and CDR2 SMNVEV (reference sequence). This CDR3 spans 18 amino acids. With 1 base removed from V and 1 base from J, the gap between germline ends came to 16 bases. The CDR3 region is CASSLLAGLRRNTGELFF. The CDR3 DNA sequence: TGTGCCAGCAGTTTATTGGCAGGGTTGAGGAGGAACACCGGGGAGCTGTTTTTT.

This chain links TRBV5-1 with TRBJ1-6; D is undetermined. Germline V lookup: CDR1 SGHRS, CDR2 YFSETQ. The CDR3 contains 13 residues. V lost 1 base to trimming and J lost 9 bases, with 8 bases between them. The CDR3 loop reads CASSLMTGSPLHF. The CDR3 nucleotides are TGCGCCAGCAGCTTGATGACGGGTTCACCCCTCCACTTT.

The chain couples TRBV7-9 to TRBJ2-5; D may be TRBD2 (6 bases). CDR1 is SEHNR and CDR2 is FQNEAQ in the germline V gene (reference sequence). V lost 6 bases and J 5 bases, leaving 13 bases between the germline ends. This CDR3 region has 13 residues. The CDR3 spells CASRSAGMETQYF. In nucleotides, the CDR3 is TGTGCCAGCAGATCGGCGGGAATGGAGACCCAGTACTTC.

The gene calls are TRBV18 and TRBJ2-2; D is ambiguous. V was pared by 0 bases and J by 0 bases, with 20 bases between. The CDR3 is made up of 20 amino acids. Germline V gene data show CDR1 as KGHSH and CDR2 as LQKENI. The DNA for the CDR3 is TGTGCCAGCTCACCACCGCGCCTCCCTGGGATCTCCGCGAACACCGGGGAGCTGTTTTTT. This codes for CASSPPRLPGISANTGELFF.

The chain couples TRBV6-4 to TRBJ2-3; TRBD1 might be the D (6 bases). Deletions cut 6 bases from V and 0 bases from J, with 13 bases between. CDR1 and CDR2 from the germline V gene are MRHNA and SNTAGT. The CDR3 spans 15 residues. The CDR3 region is CASSTGQKSTDTQYF. The CDR3 nucleotides are TGTGCCAGCAGCACCGGACAGAAGAGCACAGATACGCAGTATTTT.

The chain employs TRBV7-8 and TRBJ2-7; D not certain. V was pared by 4 bases and J by 1 base, with 14 bases between. This CDR3 contains 15 residues. Germline V lookup: CDR1 SGHVS, CDR2 FQNEAQ. The CDR3 region is CASSSTGRISYEQYF. The CDR3 nucleotides are TGTGCCAGCAGCTCCACCGGCCGGATTTCCTACGAGCAGTACTTC.

V and J are TRBV7-9 and TRBJ2-7, with a tentative D call TRBD1 (5 bases). Trimming left V 5 bases short and J 0 bases short, with 11 bases between. Germline V gene data show CDR1 as SEHNR and CDR2 as FQNEAQ (reference sequence). CDR3 length: 14 residues. This CDR3 reads CASSPRQYSYEQYF. The CDR3 region has the DNA TGTGCCAGCAGCCCCCGACAGTACTCCTACGAGCAGTACTTC.

The V gene is TRBV5-1, the J gene TRBJ2-5; 7 bases fit TRBD2. With 0 bases clipped from V and 1 base from J, the junction kept 6 bases outside the gene matches. The CDR3 loop spans 16 amino acids. Germline CDR1 and CDR2: SGHRS and YFSETQ. The CDR3 DNA follows: TGCGCCAGCAGCTTGGCTGGCGGGAGCCCCCAAGAGACCCAGTACTTC. Translating it yields CASSLAGGSPQETQYF.

A few counts support this clonotype. This chain connects TRBV5-6 to TRBJ1-1; TRBD1 agrees at 7 bases. Germline V gives CDR1 SGHDT, CDR2 YYEEEE. This CDR3 has 13 residues. Trimming cost V 4 bases and J 11 bases; bases outside gene matches: 11. As DNA, the CDR3 is TGTGCCAGCAGCCCAGACAGGGAATTCGCGGCTTTCTTT. Translation gives CASSPDREFAAFF.

This clonotype turned up a few times. The chain carries TRBV10-3 and TRBJ2-7, with a tentative D call TRBD1 (5 bases). Germline V gene lookup returns CDR1 ENHRY and CDR2 SYGVKD. The length of the CDR3 is 15 residues. Trimming cost V 4 bases and J 2 bases, with 15 bases left between them. In DNA, the CDR3 is TGTGCCATCAGTGTAAGAGCAGGGAAAACCTACGAGCAGTACTTC. Protein product: CAISVRAGKTYEQYF.

This clonotype has a handful of counts. The chain employs TRBV7-9 and TRBJ1-1; TRBD1 aligns across 10 bases. Germline trimming cut 3 bases from V and 7 bases from J; bases unmatched to any gene: 5. The germline V gene encodes CDR1 SEHNR and CDR2 FQNEAQ (reference sequence). This CDR3 is 14 amino acids long. CDR3 sequence reads: CASSLDRGIGEAFF. Written as DNA, the CDR3 is TGTGCCAGCAGCTTGGACAGGGGGATTGGTGAAGCTTTCTTT.

This clonotype has a handful of counts. This chain joins TRBV18 and TRBJ1-2, with unresolved D. This CDR3 region has 13 residues. Germline V gene lookup returns CDR1 KGHSH and CDR2 LQKENI. V dropped 6 bases and J dropped 6 bases, with 14 bases sitting between them. Written as DNA, the CDR3 is TGTGCCAGCTCTCTCAAGTTCGGTCATGGCTACACCTTC. This codes for CASSLKFGHGYTF.

The table lists this clonotype with many counts. The chain recombines TRBV20-1 with TRBJ2-5; D may be TRBD2 (5 bases). The germline gives CDR1 DFQATT, CDR2 SNEGSKA (reference sequence). The CDR3 extends over 12 amino acids. Trimming pared 0 bases from V and 4 bases from J, leaving 6 bases between. The CDR3 spells CSARDRGETQYF. The CDR3 bases are TGCAGTGCTAGAGATCGGGGAGAGACCCAGTACTTC.